Shown below are 26 T cell receptor beta chains from a single sample sequenced in a study of cytomegalovirus exposure and HLA in healthy donors. The PCR used 60 Vbeta and 13 Jbeta primers. TCRdb's table, derived via immunoSEQ multiplex PCR, lists solely in-frame clones and lacks some. The table lists about 160,000 clones, 70% to 75% of them singletons. The sample taken for sequencing was PBMCs. These receptors came from a young man in good health and CMV-seropositive.

V gene TRBV2 combines with J gene TRBJ2-3; 8 bases match TRBD1. Germline CDR1 is SNHLY and CDR2 is FYNNEI. This CDR3 has 16 residues. V lost 6 bases to trimming and J lost 2 bases; unmatched junction nucleotides: 10. The CDR3 bases are TGTGCCAGCAGCCCCGCCGACAGGGGAGACACAGATACGCAGTATTTT. This encodes CASSPADRGDTDTQYF. Looking up the rest from reference TRBV2 and TRBJ2-3 gives the full variable domain: EPEVTQTPSHQVTQMGQEVILRCVPISNHLYFYWYRQILGQKVEFLVSFYNNEISEKSEIFDDQFSVERPDGSNFTLKIRSTKLEDSAMYFCASSPADRGDTDTQYFGPGTRLTVL.

Only a few counts were recorded for this clone. The chain joins TRBV7-8 to TRBJ2-5, with 9 bases identical to TRBD1. The CDR3 covers 14 residues. V dropped 6 bases and J dropped 7; count of bases not matched to a gene: 9. From germline, CDR1 is SGHVS and CDR2 FQNEAQ. This chain's CDR3 is CASRQTGGVGTQYF. DNA for the CDR3: TGTGCCAGCAGGCAGACAGGGGGTGTTGGGACCCAGTACTTC. Complete variable domain (other parts from reference TRBV7-8 and TRBJ2-5): GAGVSQSPRYKVAKRGQDVALRCDPISGHVSLFWYQQALGQGPEFLTYFQNEAQLDKSGLPSDRFFAERPEGSVSTLKIQRTQQEDSAVYLCASRQTGGVGTQYFGPGTRLLVL.

This chain links TRBV4-1 with TRBJ1-2; 8 nucleotides align to TRBD1. V lost 1 base and J lost 2; bases outside the gene matches: 3. Germline V gives CDR1 MGHRA, CDR2 YSYEKL. The CDR3 consists of 15 residues. CDR3 sequence (DNA): TGCGCCAGCAGCCAAGGGACAGGGCCGAACTATGGCTACACCTTC. Amino acid sequence: CASSQGTGPNYGYTF.

The rearrangement uses TRBV5-1 and TRBJ2-2; D gene ambiguous. The ends were cut back, 0 bases at V and 0 bases at J, with 9 bases in the middle. Germline CDR1 and CDR2: SGHRS and YFSETQ. This CDR3 has 16 amino acids. The CDR3 is CASSLDRSANTGELFF. CDR3 coding DNA: TGCGCCAGCAGCTTGGATAGATCCGCGAACACCGGGGAGCTGTTTTTT. Full variable domain (outside the CDR3, taken from reference TRBV5-1 and TRBJ2-2): KAGVTQTPRYLIKTRGQQVTLSCSPISGHRSVSWYQQTPGQGLQFLFEYFSETQRNKGNFPGRFSGRQFSNSRSEMNVSTLELGDSALYLCASSLDRSANTGELFFGEGSRLTVL.

J is TRBJ1-1 and V is TRBV11-3, with 8 bases that match TRBD1. Germline CDR1 and CDR2: SGHNT and YENEEA. Trimming cost V 5 bases and J 0 bases; bases outside gene matches: 5. The CDR3 length is 15 residues. The CDR3 DNA sequence: TGTGCCAGCAGCATGACAGGGGCCATGAACACTGAAGCTTTCTTT. This codes for CASSMTGAMNTEAFF.

The chain has TRBV5-4 and TRBJ2-5; perhaps TRBD2 as D (7 bases). V lost 3 bases, J lost 5 bases, and 20 bases lay in between. Germline CDR1 reads SGHNT; CDR2 reads YYREEE (reference sequence). The CDR3 loop spans 16 amino acids. CDR3 DNA: TGTGCCAGCAGCTCAATGGCACAGGGAGGGTCGGAGACCCAGTACTTC. Translation: CASSSMAQGGSETQYF.

The V call is TRBV20-1, the J call TRBJ1-1; D is unclear. The CDR3 has 11 residues. Germline-derived CDR1 and CDR2 are DFQATT and SNEGSKA (reference sequence). The V end lost 5 bases, the J end lost 5 bases, and 9 bases lay between the germline ends. The CDR3 region has the DNA TGCAGTGCTCCTTTATTTACTGAAGCTTTCTTT. Protein sequence: CSAPLFTEAFF.

The chain is built from TRBV14 and TRBJ2-1; TRBD2 might be the D (7 bases). Germline assignment: CDR1 SGHDN and CDR2 FVKESK. The V and J ends lost 4 bases and 8 bases respectively, with 18 bases between them. This CDR3 is 15 amino acids long. This CDR3 reads CASSPPAGAVDEQFF. In DNA, the CDR3 is TGTGCCAGCAGCCCCCCCGCGGGGGCCGTAGATGAGCAGTTCTTC.

The rearrangement uses TRBV18 and TRBJ2-6; D not certain. The CDR3 consists of 15 residues. The ends were cut back, 2 bases at V and 6 bases at J, with 11 bases in the middle. CDR1 is KGHSH, CDR2 LQKENI, per germline. CDR3 coding DNA: TGTGCCAGCTCACCATCCGGGTTAGAGGCCAACGTCCTGACTTTC. Its protein is CASSPSGLEANVLTF.

This clone came up a few times. Mismatch with germline at one junction end may stem from a read error. The chain uses TRBV5-4 and TRBJ2-1; maybe TRBD1 (5 bases). CDR1 is SGHNT, CDR2 YYREEE, per germline (reference sequence). The length of the CDR3 is 13 residues. Written as DNA, the CDR3 is TGTGCCAGCAGTTTGGACAACGACAATGAGCAGTTCTTC. As protein: CASSLDNDNEQFF.

This chain connects TRBV28 to TRBJ1-4, with unresolved D. The ends were cut back, 5 bases at V and 8 bases at J, with 18 bases in the middle. Germline CDR1 reads MDHEN; CDR2 reads SYDVKM. The CDR3 is made up of 15 amino acids. The CDR3 loop is CASSTNRGVYEKLFF. Here the CDR3 DNA reads TGTGCCAGCAGTACGAACCGCGGAGTTTACGAAAAACTGTTTTTT.

The rearrangement links TRBV5-1 to TRBJ1-2; D ambiguous. Trimming pared 1 base from V and 6 bases from J, leaving 19 bases between. The CDR3 spans 16 residues. Germline CDR1 reads SGHRS; CDR2 reads YFSETQ. CDR3 loop: CASSLTSGRPEDGYTF. In DNA form, the CDR3 reads TGCGCCAGCAGCTTGACATCCGGCAGACCTGAGGATGGCTACACCTTC.

The V and J genes are TRBV5-5 and TRBJ2-3, with 12 bases identical to TRBD2. Per the germline V gene, CDR1 is SGHKS and CDR2 is YYEKEE (reference sequence). After removal of 4 bases from V and 6 bases from J, the junction contained 6 bases not matched to a gene. The length of the CDR3 is 15 residues. CDR3 bases: TGTGCCAGCAGCCTGACTAGCGGGGGTGGGGATACGCAGTATTTT. It codes for CASSLTSGGGDTQYF.

The CDR3 reads CASSLAYPSETQYF. The CDR3, as DNA: TGTGCCAGCAGCTTAGCGTATCCTAGTGAGACCCAGTACTTC. This rearrangement joins TRBV7-6 to TRBJ2-5, with D unresolved. This CDR3 is 14 amino acids long. The germline CDR1 and CDR2 sequences are SGHVS and FNYEAQ. The germline V and J ends were trimmed by 0 bases and 5 bases, with 10 bases remaining between them.

This rearrangement joins TRBV14 to TRBJ1-1; 7 bases agree with TRBD1. J was trimmed by 4 bases and V by 4 bases; bases with no gene match: 6. This CDR3 region has 14 residues. CDR1 and CDR2 from the germline V gene are SGHDN and FVKESK. The CDR3 bases are TGTGCCAGCAGCCGATTTCAGGGGGGCACTGAAGCTTTCTTT. Protein product: CASSRFQGGTEAFF.

This clone was seen a single time. V is TRBV6-1 and J is TRBJ1-2; 9 bases are a match to TRBD1. The V gene's germline CDR1 is MNHNS and CDR2 SASEGT. CDR3 length equals 15 residues. V gave up 0 bases and J gave up 4 bases; unmatched junction bases: 3. The DNA of the CDR3 is TGTGCCAGCAGTGAAGCAACAGGGGGCGCCTATGGCTACACCTTC. It yields the protein CASSEATGGAYGYTF.

The rearrangement links TRBV5-6 to TRBJ1-2; D is perhaps TRBD1 (5 bases). The CDR3 has 14 amino acids. The V gene's germline CDR1 is SGHDT and CDR2 YYEEEE. Trimming took off 4 bases at V and 2 bases at J, with 12 bases between the two ends. CDR3 in amino acids: CASSPNRLNYGYTF. CDR3 sequence (DNA): TGTGCCAGCAGCCCTAACAGGTTGAACTATGGCTACACCTTC.

This sequence joins TRBV13 and TRBJ2-1; D might be TRBD2 (7 bases). The V gene lost 5 bases and the J gene lost 8 bases, with 16 bases spanning the gap. The CDR3 runs to 14 residues. Germline V gives CDR1 PRHDT, CDR2 FYEKMQ (reference sequence). CDR3 in DNA: TGTGCCAGCAGCACCTCCAGGGGAGGGGATGAGCAGTTCTTC. Protein sequence: CASSTSRGGDEQFF.

This rearrangement joins TRBV29-1 to TRBJ1-1, with 8 bases that match TRBD1. Trimming at V came to 4 bases and at J to 4 bases, leaving 8 bases not matched to a gene. This CDR3 has 14 residues. Germline V CDR1 and CDR2: SQVTM, ANQGSEA. CDR3 in amino acids: CSVGGDRRGTEAFF. In DNA, the CDR3 is TGCAGCGTTGGGGGGGACAGGCGGGGCACTGAAGCTTTCTTT.

The sample holds a few counts of this clone. V usage is TRBV6-5 and J usage is TRBJ1-3; D is unresolved. The CDR3 contains 13 residues. Germline V CDR1 and CDR2: MNHEY, SVGAGI. V lost 5 bases and J lost 0, with 5 bases in between. The CDR3 bases are TGTGCCAGCAGTGGTAGCTCTGGAAACACCATATATTTT. Amino acid sequence: CASSGSSGNTIYF.

The chain employs TRBV18 and TRBJ1-4; D is uncertain. The V gene's germline CDR1 is KGHSH and CDR2 LQKENI. V was shortened by 6 bases and J by 3 bases, with 14 bases between the two germline ends. The CDR3 sequence is 15 residues long. CDR3 DNA: TGTGCCAGCTCGCCCCTAGCGGGATCTAATGAAAAACTGTTTTTT. Amino acid sequence: CASSPLAGSNEKLFF.

A few counts support this clone. V gene TRBV5-6 combines with J gene TRBJ2-5, with D hard to call. The V and J ends lost 0 bases and 1 base respectively, with 7 bases between them. CDR1 and CDR2 (germline): SGHDT, YYEEEE. CDR3 length equals 14 residues. The CDR3 DNA follows: TGTGCCAGCAGCTTGGAATCCATCCAAGAGACCCAGTACTTC. Its translation is CASSLESIQETQYF.

This clone was counted between two and nine times. The chain joins TRBV6-5 to TRBJ1-2; 7 bases are shared with TRBD1. The CDR3 runs to 15 residues. Germline V gives CDR1 MNHEY, CDR2 SVGAGI. V was clipped by 3 bases and J by 6 bases; unmatched bases: 10. The CDR3: CASSYGRGVVDGYTF. The CDR3 DNA is TGTGCCAGCAGTTATGGCAGGGGGGTAGTGGATGGCTACACCTTC.

The chain recombines TRBV18 with TRBJ1-3, with D unclear. This CDR3 has 15 amino acids. V dropped 6 bases and J dropped 2 bases, with 14 bases sitting between them. CDR1 is KGHSH and CDR2 is LQKENI in the germline V gene. The CDR3 sequence is CASSLGPAAGNTIYF. CDR3 sequence (DNA): TGTGCCAGCTCCCTTGGGCCAGCCGCTGGAAACACCATATATTTT.

The CDR3 region has the DNA TGCGCCAGCAGTCCATCCGGGACACGGTCCTACAATGAGCAGTTCTTC. This gives the protein CASSPSGTRSYNEQFF. The chain has TRBV5-1 and TRBJ2-1; weak D call: TRBD1 (6 bases). The CDR3 sequence is 16 residues long. Between the trimmed V and J ends, which lost 5 bases and 1 base, there was a span of 16 bases. Germline V gene sequence: CDR1 SGHRS, CDR2 YFSETQ. Variable domain in full (rest from reference TRBV5-1 and TRBJ2-1): KAGVTQTPRYLIKTRGQQVTLSCSPISGHRSVSWYQQTPGQGLQFLFEYFSETQRNKGNFPGRFSGRQFSNSRSEMNVSTLELGDSALYLCASSPSGTRSYNEQFFGPGTRLTVL.

This sequence joins TRBV28 and TRBJ1-4; a possible D gene is TRBD1 (6 bases). Germline CDR1 is MDHEN and CDR2 is SYDVKM. CDR3 length: 14 residues. V was trimmed by 10 bases and J by 8 bases, leaving 20 bases between them. The CDR3 sequence: CATVRGGVGEKLFF. CDR3 coding DNA: TGTGCCACCGTCAGGGGAGGGGTTGGGGAAAAACTGTTTTTT.